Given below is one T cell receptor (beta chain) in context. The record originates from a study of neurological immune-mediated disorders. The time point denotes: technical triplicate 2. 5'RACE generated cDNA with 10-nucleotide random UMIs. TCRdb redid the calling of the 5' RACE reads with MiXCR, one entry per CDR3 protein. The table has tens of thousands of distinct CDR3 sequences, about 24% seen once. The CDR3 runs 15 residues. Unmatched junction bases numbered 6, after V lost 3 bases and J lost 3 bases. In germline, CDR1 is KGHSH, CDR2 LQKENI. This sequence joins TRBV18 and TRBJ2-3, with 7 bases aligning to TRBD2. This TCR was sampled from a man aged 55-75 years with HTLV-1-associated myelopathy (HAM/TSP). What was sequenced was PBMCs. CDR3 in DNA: TGTGCCAGCTCACCTGGTAAAGCGGGGACAGATACGCAGTATTTT. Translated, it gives CASSPGKAGTDTQYF. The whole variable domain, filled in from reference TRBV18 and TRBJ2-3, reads NAGVMQNPRHLVRRRGQEARLRCSPMKGHSHVYWYRQLPEEGLKFMVYLQKENIIDESGMPKERFSAEFPKEGPSILRIQQVVRGDSAAYFCASSPGKAGTDTQYFGPGTRLTVL.